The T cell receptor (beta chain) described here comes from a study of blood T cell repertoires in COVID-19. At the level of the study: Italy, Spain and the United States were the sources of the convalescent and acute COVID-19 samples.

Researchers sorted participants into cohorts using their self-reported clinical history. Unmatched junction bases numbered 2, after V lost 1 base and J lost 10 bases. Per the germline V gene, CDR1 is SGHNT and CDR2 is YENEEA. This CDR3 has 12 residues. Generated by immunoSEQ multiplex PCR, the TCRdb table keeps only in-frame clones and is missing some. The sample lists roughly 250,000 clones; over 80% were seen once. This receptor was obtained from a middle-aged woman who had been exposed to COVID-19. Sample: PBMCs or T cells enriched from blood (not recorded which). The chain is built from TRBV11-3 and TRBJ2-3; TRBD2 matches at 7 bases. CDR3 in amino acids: CASSLARGAQYF. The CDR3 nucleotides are TGTGCCAGCAGCTTAGCTCGGGGGGCGCAGTATTTT.